The sequence of this T cell receptor beta chain was determined in a study of blood T cell repertoires in COVID-19. The V gene's germline CDR1 is MNHNY and CDR2 SVGAGI (reference sequence). The CDR3 covers 15 residues. V was trimmed by 6 bases and J by 3 bases, leaving 18 bases between them. Using immunoSEQ multiplex PCR, the repertoire was profiled, and TCRdb retains in-frame clones only, with some absent. The table lists about 27,000 clones, about 83% of them singletons. The chain carries TRBV6-6 and TRBJ2-7, with D perhaps TRBD2 (7 bases). This sequence was found in a man aged 65-85 years with active COVID-19. The specimen sequenced was peripheral blood. The CDR3 region is CASRDREGGNYEQYF. CDR3 coding DNA: TGTGCCAGCAGAGATAGGGAGGGGGGGAACTACGAGCAGTACTTC.